The T cell receptor (beta chain) under discussion was sequenced for a study of prognosis after radiotherapy for stage I lung cancer. Looking at the study overall: There were no patients who received concurrent therapy with stereotactic body radiotherapy. Following radiotherapy, four patients went on to present distant metastases at a median of roughly 7 months, and roughly 15 exhibited no significant progression.

From genomic DNA, TCR beta CDR3 was amplified by two-round multiplex PCR. The use of primers specific to each TRBV and TRBJ gene characterized first-round PCR. Each CDR3 protein is one row after TCRdb ran MiXCR on the multiplex PCR reads. The repertoire holds fewer than 25,000 distinct CDR3 sequences, 35% to 45% seen once, with 57% in the top ten. At each of two time points, around 6 milliliters of venous blood were taken. This clonotype appeared many times. Sequenced here: PBMCs, sampled before or after stereotactic body radiation therapy (not recorded which). The TCR was taken from a donor aged 50 or older with non-small cell lung cancer.

As DNA, the CDR3 is TGTGCCAGCAGTGGTGCGGGAGGACGGTCCGAGCAGTACTTC. Protein: CASSGAGGRSEQYF. The chain uses TRBV7-2 and TRBJ2-7; 8 bases align to TRBD2. The V gene end was trimmed by 6 bases and the J gene end by 6 bases; junction bases not matched to a gene: 10. The V gene's germline CDR1 is SGHTA and CDR2 FQGNSA. The CDR3 totals 14 residues.